Each of the 27 T cell receptor beta chains below was sequenced from the same sample in a study of T cell changes during pregnancy in multiple sclerosis. The assay was immunoSEQ multiplex PCR, and TCRdb's table has in-frame clones only and misses some. The table lists about 22,000 clones, more than 75% of them singletons. Sequencing used CD4+ T cells from peripheral blood mononuclear cells, obtained in the second trimester of pregnancy. Receptor source: a female donor in good health, enrolled as a control in a pregnancy study.

The V gene is TRBV18, the J gene TRBJ1-2; 7 bases are a match to TRBD1. The length of the CDR3 is 16 residues. V lost 3 bases, J lost 2 bases, and 9 bases stayed unmatched. Germline values: CDR1 KGHSH, CDR2 LQKENI. The CDR3 DNA reads TGTGCCAGCTCACCGGACAGGCCAGGGGGGAACTATGGCTACACCTTC. Protein: CASSPDRPGGNYGYTF.

This clone was counted between two and nine times. This chain connects TRBV2 to TRBJ2-7; TRBD2 matches 10 bases. The CDR3 sequence is 12 residues long. The germline V gene has CDR1 SNHLY and CDR2 FYNNEI. The trim removed 9 bases at V and 2 bases at J, leaving 1 base unmatched. The CDR3 loop reads CARGTSAYEQYF. DNA of the CDR3: TGTGCCAGAGGGACTAGCGCCTACGAGCAGTACTTC.

V gene TRBV11-2 combines with J gene TRBJ1-1, with D tentatively TRBD1 (5 bases). Germline V CDR1 and CDR2: SGHAT, FQNNGV. The CDR3 has 13 amino acids. Between the trimmed V and J ends, which lost 0 bases and 7 bases, there was a span of 9 bases. CDR3 sequence reads: CASSLDRAGEAFF. The CDR3 DNA reads as TGTGCCAGCAGCTTAGACAGGGCAGGTGAAGCTTTCTTT.

The chain carries TRBV4-1 and TRBJ2-7, with D tentatively TRBD1 (7 bases). Per the germline V gene, CDR1 is MGHRA and CDR2 is YSYEKL. V lost 3 bases, J lost 7 bases, and 10 bases lay in between. This CDR3 region has 12 residues. CDR3 loop: CASSHPGGEQYF. CDR3 bases: TGCGCCAGCAGCCACCCAGGGGGGGAGCAGTACTTC.

CDR3 residues: CASSLVGGGTYQETQYF. Here the CDR3 DNA reads TGTGCCAGCAGCTTAGTCGGCGGGGGGACGTACCAAGAGACCCAGTACTTC. The genes are TRBV7-2 and TRBJ2-5; 8 bases fit TRBD2. Germline CDR1 reads SGHTA; CDR2 reads FQGNSA. The ends lost 1 base at V and 0 bases at J; junction bases unmatched: 7. The CDR3 extends over 17 amino acids.

The chain links TRBV4-3 to TRBJ2-7, with D perhaps matching TRBD2 (6 bases). V lost 1 base to trimming and J lost 4 bases, with 14 bases between them. Germline V gene sequence: CDR1 LGHNA, CDR2 YSLEER. The CDR3 is made up of 15 amino acids. As DNA, the CDR3 is TGCGCCAGCAGCCAAGGTCACTTTGCGGGGTACGAGCAGTACTTC. Translating it yields CASSQGHFAGYEQYF.

V and J are TRBV4-3 and TRBJ2-3, with a tentative D call TRBD2 (6 bases). The CDR3 has 13 amino acids. In germline, CDR1 is LGHNA, CDR2 YSLEER. V lost 3 bases to trimming and J lost 6 bases, with 10 bases between them. CDR3 loop: CASSQTSPDTQYF. The CDR3 bases are TGCGCCAGCAGCCAGACTAGTCCCGATACGCAGTATTTT.

This clone was counted only a few times. The chain combines TRBV11-1 with TRBJ2-1; TRBD2 matches 11 bases. Germline V CDR1 and CDR2: SGHAT, FQDESV (reference sequence). The ends lost 5 bases at V and 0 bases at J; junction bases unmatched: 12. The CDR3 length is 19 residues. This CDR3 is CASSPRGSGGGSSYNEQFF. The CDR3 DNA is TGTGCCAGCAGCCCTCGGGGTAGCGGGGGGGGTAGCTCCTACAATGAGCAGTTCTTC. The whole variable domain, remainder taken from reference TRBV11-1 and TRBJ2-1, is EAEVAQSPRYKITEKSQAVAFWCDPISGHATLYWYRQILGQGPELLVQFQDESVVDDSQLPKDRFSAERLKGVDSTLKIQPAELGDSAMYLCASSPRGSGGGSSYNEQFFGPGTRLTVL.

A note on this clone: Since no conserved phenylalanine or tryptophan closes the CDR3, a read error is the likely cause. The DNA is left out, because the CDR3 cannot be placed on it with certainty; the CDR3 is given as TCRdb lists it. The chain employs TRBV7-3 and TRBJ2-6; the table's TRBD1 call for D was not verified on the DNA. The CDR3 is made up of 8 amino acids, end residues included. Germline V gene data show CDR1 as SGHTA and CDR2 as FQGTGA. The CDR3 sequence: CASSLNRG.

This rearrangement joins TRBV6-1 to TRBJ2-7, with 7 nucleotides matching TRBD1. This CDR3 has 15 residues. In germline, CDR1 is MNHNS, CDR2 SASEGT. V shed 2 bases, J shed 0 bases, and the junction held 4 bases outside the gene matches. CDR3 region: CASSEFGTASYEQYF. The DNA of the CDR3 is TGTGCCAGCAGTGAATTCGGGACAGCCTCCTACGAGCAGTACTTC.

This clone came up once. The chain is built from TRBV6-6 and TRBJ1-5, with TRBD1 identical over 7 bases. Germline loops: CDR1 MNHNY, CDR2 SVGAGI (reference sequence). The CDR3 has 14 residues. With V trimmed by 10 bases and J by 6 bases, 12 bases remained unmatched. The CDR3 reads CATSQGGSSQPQHF. Written as DNA, the CDR3 is TGTGCCACCTCGCAGGGGGGCTCAAGTCAGCCCCAGCATTTT.

The V gene is TRBV4-3, the J gene TRBJ2-7; the match to TRBD2 covers 11 bases. The CDR3 consists of 15 residues. Germline V CDR1 and CDR2: LGHNA, YSLEER. The ends lost 4 bases at V and 3 bases at J; junction bases unmatched: 5. The CDR3 region is CASSRRLAGLYEQYF. In DNA, the CDR3 is TGCGCCAGCAGCCGACGACTAGCGGGGCTCTACGAGCAGTACTTC.

This clone has just one count. The rearrangement links TRBV28 to TRBJ1-1, with 7 nucleotides matching TRBD1. J was trimmed by 4 bases and V by 1 base; bases with no gene match: 6. The CDR3 sequence is 15 residues long. Germline lookup yields CDR1 MDHEN and CDR2 SYDVKM. The CDR3 DNA is TGTGCCAGCAGTTTATTTCAGGGGGTAGGCACTGAAGCTTTCTTT. It specifies CASSLFQGVGTEAFF.

This clone was counted a few times. CDR3 residues: CSGAPGGDGTEAFF. CDR3 bases: TGCAGCGGGGCCCCTGGCGGGGACGGAACTGAAGCTTTCTTT. V gene TRBV29-1 combines with J gene TRBJ1-1, with D maybe TRBD1 (5 bases). CDR1 and CDR2 from the germline V gene are SQVTM and ANQGSEA. The CDR3 has 14 residues. V was cut by 7 bases and J by 5 bases, with 20 bases left in between.

The genes are TRBV5-5 and TRBJ1-1; D remains ambiguous. Germline V CDR1 and CDR2: SGHKS, YYEKEE (reference sequence). Trimming took 3 bases from V and 1 from J, leaving 16 bases between them. The CDR3 loop spans 16 amino acids. The CDR3 protein is CASSSPVRLQNTEAFF. The CDR3 coding sequence is TGTGCCAGCAGCTCTCCCGTTCGACTCCAGAACACTGAAGCTTTCTTT.

Of note for this clone: Compared with germline, one end of the junction differs, possibly owing to a read error. The V call is TRBV7-7, the J call TRBJ2-3; D is ambiguous. CDR3 length: 11 amino acids. Looked up from germline, CDR1 is SSHAT and CDR2 is FNYEAQ (reference sequence). In DNA, the CDR3 is TGTGCTAGCAGCTCAAAAGATACGCAGTATTTT. Protein product: CASSSKDTQYF.

V and J are TRBV28 and TRBJ2-1; 9 bases agree with TRBD1. The CDR3 length is 12 residues. Germline V lookup: CDR1 MDHEN, CDR2 SYDVKM. The J segment lost 8 bases and the V segment lost 11 bases, leaving 7 bases of the junction unmatched. The CDR3 here is CAGGTGRDEQFF. As DNA, the CDR3 is TGTGCCGGGGGGACAGGGAGAGATGAGCAGTTCTTC.

The chain has TRBV19 and TRBJ1-3; 7 bases line up with TRBD1. The germline V gene encodes CDR1 LNHDA and CDR2 SQIVND (reference sequence). Trimming at V came to 6 bases and at J to 0 bases, leaving 11 bases not matched to a gene. This CDR3 is 17 amino acids long. The CDR3 DNA reads TGTGCCAGTAGCAGGGCCAGAACAGGGGCCTCTGGAAACACCATATATTTT. Its translation: CASSRARTGASGNTIYF.

This sequence joins TRBV7-2 and TRBJ2-5, with a weak D call TRBD2 (5 bases). The germline V gene encodes CDR1 SGHTA and CDR2 FQGNSA. The CDR3 totals 12 residues. V shed 3 bases and J shed 7 bases, with 9 bases lying between them. CDR3 loop: CASSLQEGTQYF. The DNA of the CDR3 is TGTGCCAGCAGCTTGCAAGAGGGGACCCAGTACTTC. The complete variable domain, with remaining parts taken from reference TRBV7-2 and TRBJ2-5, reads GAGVSQSPSNKVTEKGKDVELRCDPISGHTALYWYRQSLGQGLEFLIYFQGNSAPDKSGLPSDRFSAERTGGSVSTLTIQRTQQEDSAVYLCASSLQEGTQYFGPGTRLLVL.

The chain is built from TRBV4-1 and TRBJ2-1; 7 bases map to TRBD2. CDR3 length: 15 amino acids. Germline V lookup: CDR1 MGHRA, CDR2 YSYEKL. V trimming: 1 base; J trimming: 5 bases; junction bases outside the gene matches: 5. Here the CDR3 reads CASSQGASGHNEQFF. DNA of the CDR3: TGCGCCAGCAGCCAAGGAGCTAGCGGCCACAATGAGCAGTTCTTC.

The rearrangement joins TRBV5-4 to TRBJ2-1, with D possibly being TRBD1 (5 bases). The CDR3 covers 13 residues. The ends were cut back, 2 bases at V and 12 bases at J, with 15 bases in the middle. Germline V gene lookup returns CDR1 SGHNT and CDR2 YYREEE (reference sequence). The CDR3, as DNA: TGTGCCAGCAGCTTTGGGGCAGGACCTGGGCAGTTCTTC. It is translated as CASSFGAGPGQFF.

In DNA form, the CDR3 reads TGTGCCAGCAGCCTAGGGAGCTCTGGAAACACCATATATTTT. Protein: CASSLGSSGNTIYF. This chain uses TRBV7-3 with TRBJ1-3, with unresolved D. This CDR3 spans 14 amino acids. V lost 5 bases and J 0 bases, leaving 8 bases between the germline ends. Germline V CDR1 and CDR2: SGHTA, FQGTGA.

J is TRBJ2-5 and V is TRBV5-1; perhaps TRBD1 as D (5 bases). Germline V lookup: CDR1 SGHRS, CDR2 YFSETQ. Deletions cut 0 bases from V and 4 bases from J, with 16 bases between. The CDR3 is 16 amino acids. The CDR3 nucleotides are TGCGCCAGCAGCTTGGAGGGGCAGGGAAGGAGAGAGACCCAGTACTTC. It translates to CASSLEGQGRRETQYF. The full variable domain, in which reference TRBV5-1 and TRBJ2-5 provide the parts outside the CDR3, is KAGVTQTPRYLIKTRGQQVTLSCSPISGHRSVSWYQQTPGQGLQFLFEYFSETQRNKGNFPGRFSGRQFSNSRSEMNVSTLELGDSALYLCASSLEGQGRRETQYFGPGTRLLVL.

The CDR3 sequence: CACWGTGYEQYF. The DNA of the CDR3 is TGTGCCTGCTGGGGGACAGGCTACGAGCAGTACTTC. This chain uses TRBV30 with TRBJ2-7; 8 nucleotides align to TRBD1. There are 12 residues in the CDR3. Germline CDR1 and CDR2: GTSNPN and SVGIG (reference sequence). V trimming: 6 bases; J trimming: 3 bases; junction bases outside the gene matches: 4.

The rearrangement joins TRBV7-8 to TRBJ1-2; tentative D call: TRBD1 (5 bases). Germline V gene data show CDR1 as SGHVS and CDR2 as FQNEAQ. Trimming stripped 1 base from V and 4 bases from J, with 7 bases between. The CDR3 contains 13 residues. The CDR3 is CASSLGGGYGYTF. Written as DNA, the CDR3 is TGTGCCAGCAGCTTAGGCGGGGGCTATGGCTACACCTTC.

The V gene is TRBV5-1, the J gene TRBJ2-5, with 8 bases that match TRBD2. V trimming: 0 bases; J trimming: 4 bases; junction bases outside the gene matches: 8. The CDR3 runs 16 residues. Germline CDR1 SGHRS, CDR2 YFSETQ. Written as DNA, the CDR3 is TGCGCCAGCAGCTTGGTCGGCGGGGGGAAACTAGAGACCCAGTACTTC. It translates to CASSLVGGGKLETQYF.

J is TRBJ2-1 and V is TRBV19; D might be TRBD2 (6 bases). V was clipped by 6 bases and J by 2 bases, with 14 bases between them. The CDR3 covers 15 residues. The germline CDR1 and CDR2 sequences are LNHDA and SQIVND (reference sequence). CDR3 sequence reads: CASRGIGRTYNEQFF. The CDR3 region has the DNA TGTGCCAGTAGGGGAATAGGGAGGACCTACAATGAGCAGTTCTTC. The variable domain in full, with the rest retrieved from reference TRBV19 and TRBJ2-1, is DGGITQSPKYLFRKEGQNVTLSCEQNLNHDAMYWYRQDPGQGLRLIYYSQIVNDFQKGDIAEGYSVSREKKESFPLTVTSAQKNPTAFYLCASRGIGRTYNEQFFGPGTRLTVL.